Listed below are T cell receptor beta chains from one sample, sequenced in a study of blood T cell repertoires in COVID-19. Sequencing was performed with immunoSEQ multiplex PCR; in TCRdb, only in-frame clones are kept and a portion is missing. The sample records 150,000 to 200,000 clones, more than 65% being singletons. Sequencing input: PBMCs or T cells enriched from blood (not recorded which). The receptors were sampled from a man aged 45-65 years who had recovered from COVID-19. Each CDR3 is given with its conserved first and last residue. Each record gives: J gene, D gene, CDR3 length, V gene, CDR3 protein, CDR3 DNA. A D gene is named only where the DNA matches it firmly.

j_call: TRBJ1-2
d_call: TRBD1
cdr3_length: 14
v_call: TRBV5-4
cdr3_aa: CASSSDRGDYGYTF
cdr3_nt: TGTGCCAGCAGCTCGGACAGGGGTGATTATGGCTACACCTTC

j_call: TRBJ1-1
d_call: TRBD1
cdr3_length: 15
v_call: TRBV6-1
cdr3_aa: CASSEGQGGNTEAFF
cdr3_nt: TGTGCCAGCAGTGAAGGACAGGGAGGTAACACTGAAGCTTTCTTT

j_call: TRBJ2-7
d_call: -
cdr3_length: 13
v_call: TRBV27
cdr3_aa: CASSLVGRYEQYF
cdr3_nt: TGTGCCAGCAGTTTAGTGGGGAGATACGAGCAGTACTTC

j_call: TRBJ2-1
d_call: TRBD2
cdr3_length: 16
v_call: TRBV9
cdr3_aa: CASSRTGGADSDEQFF
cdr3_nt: TGTGCCAGCAGCCGGACCGGGGGGGCCGATTCCGATGAGCAGTTCTTC

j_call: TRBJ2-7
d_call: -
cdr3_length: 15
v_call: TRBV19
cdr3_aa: CASSIGPGVSYEQYF
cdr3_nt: TGTGCCAGTAGTATTGGCCCGGGGGTCTCCTACGAGCAGTACTTC

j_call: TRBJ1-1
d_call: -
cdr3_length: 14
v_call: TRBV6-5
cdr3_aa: CASRFRTENTEAFF
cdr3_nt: TGTGCCAGCAGATTCCGGACTGAGAACACTGAAGCTTTCTTT

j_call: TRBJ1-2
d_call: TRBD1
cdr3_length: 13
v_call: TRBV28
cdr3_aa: CASRQGLAYGYTF
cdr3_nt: TGTGCCAGCAGACAGGGGTTAGCCTATGGCTACACCTTC

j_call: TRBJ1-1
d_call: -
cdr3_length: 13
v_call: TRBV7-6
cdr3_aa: CASLAPGATEAFF
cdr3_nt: TGTGCCAGCCTTGCCCCAGGGGCCACTGAAGCTTTCTTT

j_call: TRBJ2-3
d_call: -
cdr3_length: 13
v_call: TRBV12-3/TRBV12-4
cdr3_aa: CASRQTGTDTQYF
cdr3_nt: TGTGCCAGCAGACAAACAGGGACAGATACGCAGTATTTT

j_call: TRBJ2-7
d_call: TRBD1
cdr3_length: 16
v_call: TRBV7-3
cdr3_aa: CASSLSPGQAIYEQYF
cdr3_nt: TGTGCCAGCAGCTTATCCCCCGGACAGGCGATCTACGAGCAGTACTTC